This TCR beta chain was obtained from a study of control samples from healthy donors and cancer patients. Germline V gives CDR1 GTSNPN, CDR2 SVGIG (reference sequence). This CDR3 has 14 residues. The J segment lost 8 bases and the V segment lost 3 bases, leaving 7 bases of the junction unmatched. Repertoires were generated with immunoSEQ multiplex PCR, while TCRdb's copy carries only in-frame clones and drops some. Here the sample spans more than 95,000 clones, 80% to 90% being singletons. The receptor was derived from a woman between 50 and 59 years old with colorectal cancer. Sequencing was performed on PBMCs. The J gene is TRBJ1-6, the V gene TRBV30, with 7 bases lining up with TRBD1. The CDR3 region has the DNA TGTGCCTGGAGCCCGACAGGGATATATTCACCCCTCCACTTT. Protein: CAWSPTGIYSPLHF.